This TCR beta chain appears in the sequencing data of a study of cytomegalovirus exposure and HLA in healthy donors. Germline V gene data show CDR1 as MDHEN and CDR2 as SYDVKM. The CDR3 length is 16 residues. The V segment lost 4 bases and the J segment 6 bases; nucleotides outside the gene matches: 11. Repertoires were generated with immunoSEQ multiplex PCR, while TCRdb's copy carries only in-frame clones and drops some. The sample has about 73,000 clones; approximately 94% are singletons. The rearrangement joins TRBV28 to TRBJ1-2, with 10 bases lining up with TRBD1. The source of this sequence is a woman aged 18-29 years in good health and CMV-seropositive. The sample taken for sequencing was PBMCs. CDR3 bases: TGTGCCAGCAGTTCGTATTCCCGGGACAGGGGACATGGCTACACCTTC. Translation gives CASSSYSRDRGHGYTF.